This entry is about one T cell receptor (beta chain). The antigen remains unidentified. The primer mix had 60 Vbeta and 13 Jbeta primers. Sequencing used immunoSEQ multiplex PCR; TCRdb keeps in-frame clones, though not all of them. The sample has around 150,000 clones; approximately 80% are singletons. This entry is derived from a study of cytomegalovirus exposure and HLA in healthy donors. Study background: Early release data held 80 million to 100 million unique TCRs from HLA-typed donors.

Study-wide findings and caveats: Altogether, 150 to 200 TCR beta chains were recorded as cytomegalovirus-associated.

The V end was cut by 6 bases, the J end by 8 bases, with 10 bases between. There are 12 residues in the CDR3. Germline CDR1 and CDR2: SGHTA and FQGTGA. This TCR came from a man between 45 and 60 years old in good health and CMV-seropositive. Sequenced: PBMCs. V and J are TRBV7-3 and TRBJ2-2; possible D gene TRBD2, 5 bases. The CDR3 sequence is CASRQPGGELFF. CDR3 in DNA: TGTGCCAGCAGACAACCGGGGGGGGAGCTGTTTTTT. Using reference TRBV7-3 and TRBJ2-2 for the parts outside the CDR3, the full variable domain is GAGVSQTPSNKVTEKGKYVELRCDPISGHTALYWYRQSLGQGPEFLIYFQGTGAADDSGLPNDRFFAVRPEGSVSTLKIQRTERGDSAVYLCASRQPGGELFFGEGSRLTVL.